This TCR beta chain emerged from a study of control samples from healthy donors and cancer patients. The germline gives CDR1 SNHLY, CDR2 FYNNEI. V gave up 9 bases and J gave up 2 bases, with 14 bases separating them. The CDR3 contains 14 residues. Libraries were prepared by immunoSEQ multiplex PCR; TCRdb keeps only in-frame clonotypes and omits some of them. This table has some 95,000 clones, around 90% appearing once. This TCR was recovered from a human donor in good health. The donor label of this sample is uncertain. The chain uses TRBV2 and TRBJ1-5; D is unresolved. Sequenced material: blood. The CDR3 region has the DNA TGTGCCAGTGCATTGGGGTCCGGCAATCAGCCCCAGCATTTT. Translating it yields CASALGSGNQPQHF.